A selection of T cell receptor beta chains follows, all from one sample in a study of blood T cell repertoires in COVID-19. Sequencing used immunoSEQ multiplex PCR; TCRdb keeps in-frame clones, though not all of them. The sample holds under 500,000 clones, approximately 90% seen once. Sequencing used PBMCs or T cells enriched from blood (not recorded which). Every receptor here comes from a woman aged 18-29 years with acute COVID-19. Each CDR3 is given with its conserved first and last residue. D genes are given only for firm matches. Not every row has a clone size; where given, it reads once, few, many or a size class.

>few|TRBV6-4|TRBJ2-3|TRBD2
CASSVAGGGTDTQYF
TGTGCCAGCAGTGTTGCGGGGGGAGGCACAGATACGCAGTATTTT
>.|TRBV19|TRBJ1-4|.
CASSRGGEKLFF
TGTGCCAGTAGTCGGGGTGGGGAAAAACTGTTTTTT
>.|TRBV4-2|TRBJ1-2|TRBD1
CASSQELRDRNYGYTF
TGTGCCAGCAGCCAAGAGTTGCGGGACAGGAACTATGGCTACACCTTC
>.|TRBV14|TRBJ2-1|.
CASSSVDNEQFF
TGTGCCAGCAGCTCGGTTGACAATGAGCAGTTCTTC
>.|TRBV4-3|TRBJ2-3|TRBD2
CASSQEPLAGAVGGTDTQYF
TGCGCCAGCAGCCAAGAGCCTCTGGCGGGAGCTGTTGGAGGGACAGATACGCAGTATTTT
>.|TRBV13|TRBJ2-3|.
CASSFRREHTDTQYF
TGTGCCAGCAGCTTTCGAAGGGAGCACACGGATACGCAGTATTTT
>.|TRBV5-1|TRBJ1-3|TRBD1
CASSWGQSSGNTIYF
TGCGCCAGCAGCTGGGGACAGAGCTCTGGAAACACCATATATTTT
>.|TRBV11-2|TRBJ2-2|TRBD1
CASSLGTGIGELFF
TGTGCCAGCAGCTTAGGGACAGGGATCGGGGAGCTGTTTTTT
>.|TRBV30|TRBJ1-2|.
CAWGREGGYTF
TGTGCCTGGGGAAGGGAGGGCGGCTACACCTTC
>.|TRBV6-2/TRBV6-3|TRBJ2-1|.
CASSYHGGGEQFF
TGTGCCAGCAGTTACCATGGAGGAGGTGAGCAGTTCTTC
>.|TRBV19|TRBJ1-3|.
CASRGAGRSGNTIYF
TGTGCCAGTAGGGGGGCAGGCCGCTCTGGAAACACCATATATTTT
>.|TRBV5-1|TRBJ2-4|.
CASSLASRGAKNIQYF
TGCGCCAGCAGCTTGGCCTCCCGAGGGGCCAAAAACATTCAGTACTTC
>.|TRBV12-2|TRBJ2-3|.
CASRRGPHLAGLTDTQYF
TGTGCAAGTCGCCGAGGACCTCACCTAGCGGGGCTAACAGATACGCAGTATTTT
>.|TRBV27|TRBJ2-1|.
CASSLGLTNKQFF
TGTGCCAGCAGTTTAGGGCTGACCAACAAGCAGTTCTTC
>.|TRBV5-1|TRBJ1-2|TRBD1
CASSFPSTGGDGYTF
TGCGCCAGCAGCTTCCCCAGTACAGGGGGCGATGGCTACACCTTC
>.|TRBV24-1|TRBJ2-1|.
CATSGSADSYNEQFF
TGTGCCACCAGTGGGTCGGCGGACTCCTACAATGAGCAGTTCTTC
>.|TRBV5-6|TRBJ1-2|.
CASSLTGNLGYTF
TGTGCCAGCAGCTTGACAGGGAATCTTGGCTACACCTTC
>.|TRBV5-1|TRBJ2-7|TRBD1
CASSLGTGVGEQYF
TGCGCCAGCAGCTTGGGGACAGGGGTGGGCGAGCAGTACTTC
>once|TRBV2|TRBJ1-6|TRBD1
CASTPRTGAGSPLHF
TGTGCCAGCACCCCTAGGACAGGAGCAGGTTCACCCCTCCACTTT
>once|TRBV4-1|TRBJ1-2|.
CASSQRDTYGYTF
TGCGCCAGCAGCCAACGGGACACCTATGGCTACACCTTC
>.|TRBV9|TRBJ2-3|.
CASSVDVAGRSDTQYF
TGTGCCAGCAGCGTAGATGTGGCAGGGCGGTCAGATACGCAGTATTTT
>.|TRBV6-5|TRBJ2-2|.
CASSYSTETGELFF
TGTGCCAGCAGTTACTCGACAGAAACCGGGGAGCTGTTTTTT
>.|TRBV2|TRBJ1-6|.
CASSEQSSPLHF
TGTGCCAGCAGTGAACAGTCTTCACCCCTCCACTTT
>.|TRBV2|TRBJ1-1|TRBD1
CASGTGGWTEAFF
TGTGCCAGCGGAACAGGGGGATGGACTGAAGCTTTCTTT
>.|TRBV3-1/TRBV3-2|TRBJ2-3|.
CASSQLRDTSTDTQYF
TGTGCCAGCAGCCAGCTCCGGGACACAAGCACAGATACGCAGTATTTT
>.|TRBV19|TRBJ1-5|.
CASSGEGRGRGTYSNQPQHF
TGTGCCAGTAGTGGTGAAGGACGGGGAAGAGGGACATATAGCAATCAGCCCCAGCATTTT
>.|TRBV7-2|TRBJ1-1|.
CASSLGSRVGAFF
TGTGCCAGCAGCTTAGGATCCAGGGTGGGAGCTTTCTTT
>.|TRBV28|TRBJ1-2|.
CASKGSGVVRGYTF
TGTGCCAGCAAGGGGTCAGGGGTTGTTCGTGGCTACACCTTC
>.|TRBV9|TRBJ2-2|TRBD2
CASSPGLDSLGELFF
TGTGCCAGCAGCCCCGGACTAGACTCTCTCGGGGAGCTGTTTTTT
>.|TRBV5-5|TRBJ1-6|.
CASNFPDSPLHF
TGTGCCAGCAACTTCCCCGATTCACCCCTCCACTTT
>.|TRBV7-8|TRBJ2-6|TRBD1
CASSNLGQGRAGANVLTF
TGTGCCAGCAGCAACCTGGGACAGGGGAGGGCTGGGGCCAACGTCCTGACTTTC
>.|TRBV7-8|TRBJ2-7|TRBD1
CASSLTGTHEQYF
TGTGCCAGCAGCTTGACAGGGACCCACGAGCAGTACTTC